This paragraph reports one T cell receptor (beta chain). Its antigen remains unidentified. The CDR3 is 15 amino acids. Per the germline V gene, CDR1 is MNHEY and CDR2 is SMNVEV (reference sequence). V lost 5 bases, J lost 3 bases, and 14 bases lay in between. This sample was included in a study of T-cell memory formation after mild COVID-19. Background on the study: The two donors had largely donor-specific TCR clusters. Study findings and constraints: The authors did not confirm SARS-CoV-2 specificity of second-wave clones peaking day 37.

MiXCR was run by TCRdb on the 5' RACE reads, yielding one entry per CDR3 protein. The sample gives tens of thousands of distinct CDR3 sequences, approximately 14% of which show up once; roughly 30% is in the top ten. This sequence originates from an adult woman who had mild COVID-19 (a few samples of this study predate the infection). Cell type and time point are not known. Material: PBMCs or a T cell subset sorted from them (not recorded which). V usage is TRBV27 and J usage is TRBJ1-5; the D gene is possibly TRBD1 (5 bases). CDR3 coding DNA: TGTGCCAGCAGTGATGACAGATCGATCAATCAGCCCCAGCATTTT. Amino acid sequence: CASSDDRSINQPQHF.